This T cell receptor beta chain was captured by sequencing in a study of regulatory T cells in long-lasting Graves disease. The table lists this clonotype with many counts. Assembly of TCR beta libraries relied on iRepertoire HTBI primers together with Arm-PCR of CDR3 regions. One entry per CDR3 protein, called by TCRdb with MiXCR from the multiplex PCR reads. This repertoire shows 360,000 or so distinct CDR3 sequences, around 23% found once; its top ten account for about 29%. Described time point: persistent/refractory GD, antithyroid drugs over 5 years with positive TRAb. Extracted PBMC RNA gave rise to the TCR library. The V end was cut by 4 bases, the J end by 4 bases, with 13 bases between. CDR3 length: 14 amino acids.

The V call is TRBV12-3 or TRBV12-4, the J call TRBJ1-2, with D unresolved. The TCR comes from a woman in her thirties or forties with Graves disease. Here the sequenced sample was peripheral blood mononuclear cells (PBMCs), taken when the disease was refractory, from a patient treated with antithyroid drugs. This CDR3 reads CASSYRGSGYGYTF. CDR3 DNA sequence: TGTGCCAGCAGTTATCGAGGTTCTGGCTATGGCTACACCTTC.